Listed here is a single T cell receptor beta chain. Its antigen is not known. Treatment of the sample: roughly ten-day PBMC culture with coronavirus spike peptide pools or control peptides (ViraFEST assay). Every positive PCR date fell between March and December 2020, earlier than the US Alpha, Beta and Delta variants. It was on days 3 and 7 that half the medium was replaced with fresh IL-2 medium. These data belong to a study of vaccination and CD4 T cells after COVID-19. The overall study: Comprising six males and four females, the convalescent participants counted two Hispanic individuals among them.

The study's findings and limits: The study sampled relatively few convalescent patients and omitted early post-infection timepoints.

J lost 4 bases, V lost 1 base, and 3 bases had no gene match. The CDR3 totals 15 residues. CDR1 and CDR2 (germline): SGHRS, YFSETQ. Cultured CD4+ T cells had their DNA profiled by the Oncomine TCR Beta short-read assay. TCRdb reanalysed the PCR reads using MiXCR and keeps one entry per CDR3 protein. The repertoire includes around 3,500 distinct CDR3 sequences, 30% to 40% of them detected once, and about 32% sits in the top ten. V and J are TRBV5-1 and TRBJ1-5, with 9 positions matching TRBD1. This TCR was recovered from a human donor who had recovered from COVID-19. Sequenced: CD4+ T cells from blood, cultured in vitro. This CDR3 reads CASSLRGQGNQPQHF. CDR3 bases: TGCGCCAGCAGCTTGCGGGGACAGGGTAATCAGCCCCAGCATTTT.